This entry describes one T cell receptor (beta chain). Its antigen remains unknown. As the method of synthesis, 5'RACE template switching with UMIs yielded TCR beta cDNA. From its re-call of the 5' RACE reads, TCRdb lists each CDR3 protein once, without DNA. The sample holds 500,000 to 700,000 distinct CDR3 sequences. This record belongs to a study of T cells expressing NK-cell markers. Study in general: In the group of eight sequenced donors, seven were HCMV-seropositive and one was seronegative. Study findings and constraints: Top CD8+ clonotypes included the dominant CD3+CD56+NKG2C+ clonotypes in 6 or 7 donors.

This CDR3 has 17 residues. This clonotype was obtained from a man aged 18 to 29 in good health. The sequenced sample consisted of blood T cells: a sorted CD56 or NKG2C T cell subset, CD4+ or CD8+ T cells, or bulk PBMC T cells (not recorded which). The J gene is TRBJ2-6, the V gene TRBV12-3 or TRBV12-4. CDR3 sequence: CASSLVETRPGANVLTF.